Each of the 6 T cell receptor beta chains below was sequenced from the same sample in a study of blood T cell repertoires in COVID-19. Clones were read by immunoSEQ multiplex PCR, and TCRdb kept only the in-frame ones, dropping some. The sample has approximately 240,000 clones, approximately 83% seen once; the top ten hold more than 5.5%. The sequenced sample consisted of peripheral blood. The receptors were gathered from a human donor in a cohort sampled during active COVID-19.

This clone appeared a single time. The rearrangement joins TRBV30 to TRBJ2-2, with a tentative D call TRBD1 (5 bases). This CDR3 spans 14 amino acids. The ends were cut back, 3 bases at V and 1 base at J, with 9 bases in the middle. CDR1 GTSNPN and CDR2 SVGIG come from the germline V gene (reference sequence). CDR3 bases: TGTGCCTGGAGGGCCGGACAGAACACCGGGGAGCTGTTTTTT. This translates into CAWRAGQNTGELFF. The full variable domain, completed using reference TRBV30 and TRBJ2-2, is SQTIHQWPATLVQPVGSPLSLECTVEGTSNPNLYWYRQAAGRGLQLLFYSVGIGQISSEVPQNLSASRPQDRQFILSSKKLLLSDSGFYLCAWRAGQNTGELFFGEGSRLTVL.

This sequence joins TRBV6-1 and TRBJ1-2; 9 bases match TRBD1. The V gene's germline CDR1 is MNHNS and CDR2 SASEGT. J gave up 6 bases and V 7 bases, and 3 bases lay outside the gene matches. CDR3 length equals 12 residues. CDR3: CASKQGADGYTF. DNA of the CDR3: TGTGCCAGCAAACAGGGGGCGGATGGCTACACCTTC.

This chain links TRBV18 with TRBJ1-1; TRBD1 is a possible D gene (5 bases). The CDR3 sequence is 13 residues long. Germline V CDR1 and CDR2: KGHSH, LQKENI. V was clipped by 6 bases and J by 3 bases, with 11 bases between them. CDR3 in amino acids: CASSGQGDTEAFF. The CDR3 DNA follows: TGTGCCAGCTCCGGGCAAGGGGACACTGAAGCTTTCTTT.

The chain is built from TRBV7-9 and TRBJ2-2; TRBD2 matches 7 bases. V dropped 3 bases and J dropped 6; count of bases not matched to a gene: 4. The germline V gene encodes CDR1 SEHNR and CDR2 FQNEAQ (reference sequence). The CDR3 extends over 14 amino acids. CDR3 in DNA: TGTGCCAGCAGCTTGGCGGGGGTTCCCGGGGAGCTGTTTTTT. Encoded protein: CASSLAGVPGELFF.

This clone was detected only once. V and J are TRBV5-1 and TRBJ2-7, with D possibly matching TRBD2 (6 bases). V dropped 2 bases and J dropped 7 bases, with 16 bases sitting between them. Germline values: CDR1 SGHRS, CDR2 YFSETQ. The CDR3 extends over 14 amino acids. CDR3: CASSFTGVGEEQYF. The CDR3 nucleotides are TGCGCCAGCAGCTTTACGGGAGTGGGGGAAGAGCAGTACTTC.

The chain combines TRBV18 with TRBJ2-3; possible D gene TRBD1, 6 bases. The CDR3 spans 15 residues. Germline lookup yields CDR1 KGHSH and CDR2 LQKENI. Deletions cut 2 bases from V and 0 bases from J, with 9 bases between. Here the CDR3 DNA reads TGTGCCAGCTCACCAGGGACACCGAGCACAGATACGCAGTATTTT. Translating gives CASSPGTPSTDTQYF.